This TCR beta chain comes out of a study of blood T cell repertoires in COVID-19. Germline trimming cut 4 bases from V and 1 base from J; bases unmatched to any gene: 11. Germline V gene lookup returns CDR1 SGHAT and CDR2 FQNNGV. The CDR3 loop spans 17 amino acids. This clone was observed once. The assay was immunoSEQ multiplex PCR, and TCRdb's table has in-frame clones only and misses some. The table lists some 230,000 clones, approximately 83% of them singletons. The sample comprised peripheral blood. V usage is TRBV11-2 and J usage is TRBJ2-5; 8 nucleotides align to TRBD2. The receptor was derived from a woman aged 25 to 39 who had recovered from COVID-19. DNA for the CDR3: TGTGCCAGCAGCTGGGCACTGCTAGCGGGCCGCCAAGAGACCCAGTACTTC. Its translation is CASSWALLAGRQETQYF.